A single T cell receptor beta chain is shown here with its context. The antigen it binds to is not known. It has no much larger one-base neighbor in the sample; base qualities were not kept. From V the trimming removes 4 bases and from J it removes 6 bases, while the gene matches leave 7 bases of the junction unaccounted for. The germline V gene yields SNHLY for CDR1 and FYNNEI for CDR2. From its cysteine to its phenylalanine, the CDR3 spans 14 amino acids. Only the CDR3 region is kept as DNA, spanning 42 bases read in frame from base 1. The cohort consisted of more than 650 healthy bone marrow donors. At the time of sampling, all cohort members were nominally healthy, though unrecorded immune exposures were likely present. The donor tested CMV seronegative, placing the donor among the 350 or so seronegative members of the cohort. Each donor provided a peripheral blood sample, and peripheral blood mononuclear cells were used for TCR beta sequencing. Genomic DNA extraction from the blood cell samples was performed with the Qiagen DNeasy Blood Extraction Kit.

The source of the sample is a study of cytomegalovirus exposure and HLA in healthy donors (dated by TCRdb to about 2017). With regard to the full study: According to an earlier analysis of a few hundred of the donors, roughly 180 million T cells yielded 120 million or so unique TCR beta sequences and 276 Gb of sequence data. An early release that covered about 640 HLA-typed donors contained around 300 gigabases of sequencing data and tens of millions of unique TCR sequences. Among the roughly 380 genotyped donors, more than 70% belonged to the genetic ancestry cluster associated with self-reported Caucasian donors. The study was designed to test whether signatures of past pathogen exposure could be identified by cataloging public T cell receptors. The study profiled the T cell repertoires of under 700 subjects by immunosequencing and related them to cytomegalovirus serostatus. Besides the first cohort of around 700 subjects, a separate validation cohort made up of about 120 different subjects was used. High-throughput TCR immunosequencing, statistical association of individual TCRs with disease status, and machine learning were combined to predict cytomegalovirus infection status. To study patterns of TCR occurrence, a later analysis re-analyzed previously published TCR beta repertoires from around 700 donors and added high-resolution HLA genotyping. Rather than using new phenotypic data, the later analysis identified candidate immune exposures from TCR beta sequences and from how often those sequences occurred across donors. An earlier analysis of 587 of the donors used high-throughput TCR beta sequencing to judge whether each TCR beta V gene segment behaved as functional or pseudogenic. Donor age, sex, ethnicity and CMV serostatus were compiled together with the repertoire data. Genome-wide SNP genotypes for about three fifths of the roughly 700 donors were used in a later genetic analysis, which treated that subset as a discovery cohort. Every repertoire in the discovery cohort had been generated on one and the same sequencing platform. HLA typing included class I and class II loci at four-digit resolution. Typing coverage differed by locus: A, B, C, DRB1 and DQB1 were typed in about 629-630 donors, DQA1 in roughly 500, DPA1 in 606, and DPB1 in roughly 450. Four to six DR-DQ haplotypes were handled as single units for association and clustering, since linkage in the cohort was strong. Among over 350 genotyped donors of the cohort, an average of approximately 240,000 unique TCR beta nucleotide sequences were sequenced per donor, 15% to 20% of them non-productive.

What the work shows at the level of the full study, not this receptor alone: According to the authors, the approach could potentially be generalized to other disease states and immunological phenotypes. A cluster of highly shared sequence variants was judged likely to represent a technical artifact of the sequencing pipeline. Assigning TCR associations to individual alleles was difficult when HLA alleles, especially DR and DQ, strongly co-occurred. Linkage disequilibrium might explain the correlated functional status among segregating V segments, but an unknown experimental factor could not be ruled out. In a later analysis, the rate of TCR association differed among HLA loci, with DRB1 alleles having the most associated TCRs and HLA-C alleles having the fewest. CMV serostatus was the only immune exposure information available for the cohort. A later analysis found that HLA-associated TCR beta chains were more clonally expanded and had lower generation probabilities than equally common non-associated chains. A further reported finding was that TCR beta sequences accurately predicted the HLA-A and HLA-B alleles for most subjects in the first cohort. The study gave a list of roughly 150 TCR beta chains associated with cytomegalovirus. HLA typing was unavailable for some donors at each locus, so association tests used only the typed subset. While some public TCRs were present in many individuals, most TCR sequences turned up only very rarely across donors. In both the original and validation cohorts, the classifier was reported to diagnose cytomegalovirus status with high specificity and sensitivity. A later genetic analysis associated a missense DCLRE1C variant with V-gene and J-gene trimming of TCR beta chains, and an independent cohort replicated the association. Compared with the approximately 710-donor mean, donors in an Asian-associated ancestry cluster had fewer N-insertions in productive TCRs, according to a later genetic analysis. A few of the identified cytomegalovirus-associated TCR beta chains were confirmed in vitro to be specific for cytomegalovirus antigens. In a later analysis, several top co-occurrence clusters were reported to appear linked to parvovirus B19, influenza, CMV and Epstein-Barr virus. In this cohort, only TCR beta chains were sequenced, and detectable features were limited by the absence of alpha or paired-chain data. Because counts were too low, under 20 rarely observed V segments, including chromosome 9 orphons, were left out of the earlier analysis of some 600 of the donors. Some IMGT-functional V segments, including TRBV6-2 and TRBV6-3, could not be distinguished by the 87-base-pair reads and were therefore excluded. According to a later analysis, most CMV-associated TCR beta chains appeared to be HLA-restricted, and the HLA associations seemed to be driven largely by CMV exposure. Sequencing depth was assumed to be roughly uniform across donors in the presence/absence analyses, though that assumption may not hold. Specific HLA alleles were associated with 15,000 to 20,000 TCR beta sequences at a false discovery rate of 0.05 in a later analysis. In an earlier analysis of around 600 of the donors, most TCR beta V segments appeared in productive rearrangements about 87% or about 30% of the time, broadly matching IMGT annotations.

Receptor amplification or capture employed the immunoSEQ multiplex PCR assay. A mixture of 60 forward primers for TCR Vbeta segments and 13 reverse primers for TCR Jbeta segments was used in the multiplex PCR. Amplification of the CDR3 region of rearranged TCR beta genes was performed with a multiplex PCR assay on genomic DNA. Amplified TCR beta libraries were sequenced as 87-base-pair reads on the Illumina HiSeq System. In the original analysis: Across the roughly 700 repertoires, a later analysis counted about 81 million unique TCR beta chains, roughly 11 million of which were shared by at least two donors. A nearest-neighbor algorithm error-corrected the raw reads and collapsed the reads into unique sequences, merging closely related sequences to remove PCR and sequencing errors. CDR3 sequences were aligned to IMGT reference sequences to assign V, D and J gene segments. For a sequence to be retained, at least a six-nucleotide match to both a V gene segment and a J gene segment was required. Rearrangements were called productive when the CDR3 lacked stop codons and stayed in frame with V and J; all others were non-productive. Following IMGT convention, CDR3 was defined as the stretch from the second conserved V-encoded cysteine up to the conserved J-encoded phenylalanine. The earlier analysis of a few hundred of the donors excluded sequences that lacked an unambiguous match to a single V gene segment. In an earlier analysis of 500 to 750 of the donors, V segments were called functional above 56.7% productive rearrangements and were called segregating when the between-donor standard deviation exceeded 5%. A statistical classification framework was developed to diagnose cytomegalovirus status using the catalog of TCR beta chain sequences. In a later analysis, TCR nucleotide sequences were compared against IMGT/GENE-DB human TR gene sequences so that V and J genes could be assigned. The TCRdist pipeline was used in a later analysis to assign CDR3 sequences and most-parsimonious VDJ recombination scenarios. In a later analysis, each TCR beta chain was defined by its CDR3 amino acid sequence together with its V-gene family, and reads lacking a unique V-gene family were excluded. To address suspected cross-contamination and a sequencing artifact, a later analysis removed approximately 590 highly shared, low-generation-probability nucleotide sequences. In a later analysis, a clonal expansion index was calculated for each public chain from normalized within-repertoire ranks of inferred template counts. In a later analysis, generation probabilities were computed using a VDJ recombination model fitted to out-of-frame rearrangements, and the results were checked against IGoR. Hypergeometric tests were used in a later analysis to score TCR-TCR, TCR-HLA and TCR-CMV co-occurrence, with a repertoire-size bias correction applied to the TCR pairs. In a later analysis, false discovery rates were estimated by permuting HLA or CMV assignments 20 times. In a later analysis, co-occurring TCRs were grouped using DBSCAN, with TCRdist sequence similarity added in when clustering inside HLA-allele-positive subsets. Co-occurrence clustering excluded repertoires with fewer than 30,000 or more than 120,000 public chains, plus five with anomalous nucleotide sharing. This immuneACCESS table, as held by TCRdb, lists in-frame sequences with V and J called but not all clones. Of the missing ones, under half trace to an unresolved V gene in checked studies; the others have no known cause. The V and J calls and clone size come from that table; D and trimming were worked out from the DNA. The sample records roughly 230,000 clones, about nine tenths of which are singletons. 1.7% of the sample is taken by the ten largest.

The chain was built from TRBV2 and TRBJ2-7, and 9 junctional nucleotides match TRBD2. This TCR came from a girl aged 2-9 years in good health and CMV-seronegative. Sequencing was done on a sample of PBMCs. The base sequence is TGTGCCAGCAGTGTGGCGGGGGGGCCGGGCGAGCAGTACTTC. Its amino acids are CASSVAGGPGEQYF.